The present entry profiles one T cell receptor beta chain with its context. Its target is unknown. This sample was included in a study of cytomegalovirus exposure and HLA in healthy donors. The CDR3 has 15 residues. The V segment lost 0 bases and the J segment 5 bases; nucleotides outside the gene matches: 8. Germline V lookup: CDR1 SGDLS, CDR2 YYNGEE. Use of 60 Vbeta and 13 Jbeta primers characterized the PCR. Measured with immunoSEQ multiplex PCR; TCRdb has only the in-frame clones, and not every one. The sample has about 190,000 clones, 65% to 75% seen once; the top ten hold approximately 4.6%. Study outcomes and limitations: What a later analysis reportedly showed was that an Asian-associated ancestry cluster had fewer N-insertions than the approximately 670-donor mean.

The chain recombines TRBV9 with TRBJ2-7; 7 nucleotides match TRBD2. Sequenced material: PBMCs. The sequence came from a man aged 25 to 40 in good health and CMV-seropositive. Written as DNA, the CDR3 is TGTGCCAGCAGCGTAGCAGTTGGGGGGGTTCACGAGCAGTACTTC. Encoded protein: CASSVAVGGVHEQYF.